A selection of T cell receptor beta chains follows, all from one sample in a study of Graves' ophthalmopathy and Graves' hyperthyroidism. TCRdb analysed the multiplex PCR reads with MiXCR anew, one entry per CDR3 protein. The sample carries a few hundred thousand distinct CDR3 sequences, 15% recorded once. The sequenced sample was peripheral blood. The receptors come from a young woman with stable Graves' hyperthyroidism. The CDR3 runs from the conserved cysteine through the conserved F or W.

>TRBV6-1
CASSTWASGETQYF
>TRBV27
CASSPGTGGGMTQYF
>TRBV7-2
CASSLFYGANTEAFF
>TRBV7-2
CASSISLRGQGHGYTF
>TRBV18
CASSAPQGRNSPLHF
>TRBV19
CASSIDASWGEEQYF
>TRBV6-7
CASSYRGTSTQETQYF
>TRBV11-3
CASSPPQRGQETQYF
>TRBV7-2
CASSLEAGGETPLHF
>TRBV3-1
CASSLQTGLANTGELFF
>TRBV2
CASNPTGPGELFF
>TRBV4-1
CASSQGLQGVANQPQHF
>TRBV6-2/TRBV6-3
CASSYGRDRVPGELFF
>TRBV25-1
CASWGARTYDQYF
>TRBV6-5
CASSIHPTGNYGYTF
>TRBV9
CASSPSGGVGETQYF
>TRBV3-1
CASSQYGQGGETQYF
>TRBV15
CATSRDLGGSQPQHF
>TRBV6-1
CASSQMGSGGYEQYF
>TRBV20-1
CSARAGTGGQRNQPQHF
>TRBV6-5
CASSYLAGGGETQYF
>TRBV19
CASSIGEWDYGYTF
>TRBV6-1
CASNRQGENTEAFF
>TRBV20-1
CSAQQLAGKYEQYF
>TRBV20-1
CSASPQGVTETQYF
>TRBV9
CASSVEGVQPQHF
>TRBV24-1
CATRLPARYNSPLHF
>TRBV12-3/TRBV12-4
CASSPRRDGQPQHF
>TRBV11-2
CASSPRQGRYETQYF
>TRBV6-2/TRBV6-3
CASRPSAKNIQYF
>TRBV6-4
CASNPPGRDEQYF
>TRBV6-1
CASSENRGLRSQPQHF
>TRBV5-1
CASSPKNTGELFF
>TRBV14
CASSQTGLSGANVLTF
>TRBV6-5
CASSYRVNSYEQYF
>TRBV7-2
CASSLAHAGGYEQYF
>TRBV18
CASSLGSVGPVYEQYF
>TRBV7-9
CASSPTTSSGNTIYF
>TRBV5-1
CASCLDSGNTIYF
>TRBV24-1
CATSDLGQGVFNQPQHF
>TRBV27
CASSLGTVETQYF
>TRBV9
CASSVDPPEVTGELFF
>TRBV12-3/TRBV12-4
CASRPNRGLVTEAFF
>TRBV7-3
CASRLDLAGQETQYF
>TRBV24-1
CATSGSTGGMAFF
>TRBV2
CASSGPGLGYEQYF
>TRBV19
CASTTLGGQGMPLYGYTF
>TRBV5-1
CASSRDMRGYTF
>TRBV28
CASRSTGRNTEAFF
>TRBV6-4
CASRRNTFNLGNTEAFF
>TRBV4-1
CASSQLHHTEAFF
>TRBV5-1
CASSRDRGSYNSPLHF
>TRBV29-1
CSATGAYEQYF
>TRBV6-2/TRBV6-3
CASSTGTSTYEQYF
>TRBV29-1
CSVRRLEETQYF
>TRBV10-3
CAIRGDRTTGELFF